Listed below are T cell receptor beta chains from one sample, sequenced in a study of cytomegalovirus exposure and HLA in healthy donors. Sequencing used immunoSEQ multiplex PCR; TCRdb keeps in-frame clones, though not all of them. The table records 150,000 or so clones, approximately 84% of them present only once. Sequencing was performed on PBMCs. These receptor sequences come from a young man in good health and CMV-seropositive. The CDR3 runs from the conserved cysteine through the conserved F or W. The D gene is left open where the match is weak. Clone sizes are given selectively: once, few, many, or a class where the clone is expanded.

V: TRBV2
size: -
length: 14
J: TRBJ1-2
D: -
CDR3: CASSVNGGYYGYTF
DNA: TGTGCCAGCAGTGTAAATGGGGGGTATTATGGCTACACCTTC

V: TRBV9
size: -
length: 17
J: TRBJ1-6
D: -
CDR3: CASSAHHRSSYNSPLHF
DNA: TGTGCCAGCAGCGCACATCACAGGAGCTCCTATAATTCACCCCTCCACTTT

V: TRBV19
size: -
length: 16
J: TRBJ2-1
D: -
CDR3: CASSIAGQGFNNEQFF
DNA: TGTGCCAGTAGTATAGCGGGCCAGGGGTTCAACAATGAGCAGTTCTTC

V: TRBV28
size: -
length: 17
J: TRBJ2-3
D: TRBD2
CDR3: CASSSDLGLAGSDTQYF
DNA: TGTGCCAGCAGTTCGGACCTGGGACTAGCGGGATCAGATACGCAGTATTTT

V: TRBV6-5
size: -
length: 15
J: TRBJ1-1
D: -
CDR3: CASSFQLGEDTEAFF
DNA: TGTGCCAGCAGCTTCCAGTTAGGGGAAGACACTGAAGCTTTCTTT

V: TRBV19
size: -
length: 14
J: TRBJ1-4
D: -
CDR3: CASSAAGSGEKLFF
DNA: TGTGCCAGTAGCGCAGCAGGGTCCGGTGAAAAACTGTTTTTT

V: TRBV6-1
size: -
length: 12
J: TRBJ2-2
D: -
CDR3: CASSSGTGELFF
DNA: TGTGCCAGCAGTTCAGGGACCGGGGAGCTGTTTTTT

V: TRBV4-3
size: -
length: 15
J: TRBJ1-1
D: TRBD1
CDR3: CASSRDYRGSTEAFF
DNA: TGCGCCAGCAGCCGCGATTACAGGGGGAGCACTGAAGCTTTCTTT

V: TRBV4-1
size: -
length: 19
J: TRBJ2-1
D: -
CDR3: CASSQDLFSRTTSYNEQFF
DNA: TGCGCCAGCAGCCAAGATCTTTTTTCTAGGACTACCTCCTACAATGAGCAGTTCTTC

V: TRBV6-5
size: -
length: 14
J: TRBJ2-2
D: -
CDR3: CASSYSSDTGELFF
DNA: TGTGCCAGCAGTTATTCTAGCGACACCGGGGAGCTGTTTTTT

V: TRBV11-3
size: -
length: 15
J: TRBJ2-3
D: TRBD2
CDR3: CASSLGLESEDTQYF
DNA: TGTGCCAGCAGCTTGGGACTAGAGTCTGAAGATACGCAGTATTTT

V: TRBV2
size: -
length: 15
J: TRBJ2-2
D: -
CDR3: CASREEVAGTGELFF
DNA: TGTGCCAGCAGGGAAGAGGTGGCAGGCACCGGGGAGCTGTTTTTT

V: TRBV2
size: -
length: 14
J: TRBJ2-7
D: -
CDR3: CASKSQRLSYEQYF
DNA: TGTGCCAGCAAGAGCCAGAGACTCTCCTACGAGCAGTACTTC

V: TRBV28
size: once
length: 15
J: TRBJ1-1
D: TRBD1
CDR3: CASSGRQGWVGRAFF
DNA: TGTGCCAGCAGTGGGAGACAGGGGTGGGTAGGTAGAGCTTTCTTT

V: TRBV28
size: -
length: 14
J: TRBJ2-1
D: TRBD1
CDR3: CASSHRGTYNEQFF
DNA: TGTGCCAGCAGCCACAGGGGCACCTACAATGAGCAGTTCTTC

V: TRBV5-6
size: -
length: 17
J: TRBJ2-2
D: TRBD2
CDR3: CASSSKTSWANTGELFF
DNA: TGTGCCAGCAGCTCGAAGACTAGCTGGGCGAACACCGGGGAGCTGTTTTTT

V: TRBV7-3
size: -
length: 13
J: TRBJ2-7
D: -
CDR3: CASSLGPNYEQYF
DNA: TGTGCCAGCAGCTTGGGGCCTAATTACGAGCAGTACTTC

V: TRBV5-6
size: -
length: 14
J: TRBJ2-5
D: TRBD2
CDR3: CASSPSGGVETQYF
DNA: TGTGCCAGCAGCCCTAGCGGGGGGGTGGAGACCCAGTACTTC

V: TRBV6-1
size: -
length: 13
J: TRBJ2-7
D: TRBD1
CDR3: CASPGQGAREQYF
DNA: TGTGCCAGTCCGGGACAGGGGGCAAGGGAGCAGTACTTC

V: TRBV7-8
size: once
length: 15
J: TRBJ2-7
D: TRBD1
CDR3: CASRGSGTGYYEQYF
DNA: TGTGCCAGCAGGGGGAGCGGGACAGGGTACTACGAGCAGTACTTC

V: TRBV6-4
size: -
length: 17
J: TRBJ2-3
D: TRBD2
CDR3: CASSPGASGGLAVTQYF
DNA: TGTGCCAGTTCCCCGGGGGCTAGCGGGGGCCTGGCGGTGACGCAGTATTTT

V: TRBV19
size: -
length: 14
J: TRBJ2-7
D: -
CDR3: CASSLLQGGAEQYF
DNA: TGTGCCAGTAGTCTTCTTCAGGGGGGCGCCGAGCAGTACTTC

V: TRBV27
size: -
length: 17
J: TRBJ2-7
D: TRBD2
CDR3: CASSPGTSGRGSYEQYF
DNA: TGTGCCAGCAGTCCCGGGACTAGCGGGAGAGGTAGCTACGAGCAGTACTTC

V: TRBV25-1
size: -
length: 16
J: TRBJ1-6
D: -
CDR3: CASSEWRSSYNSPLHF
DNA: TGTGCCAGCAGTGAATGGAGGAGCTCCTATAATTCACCCCTCCACTTT

V: TRBV18
size: few
length: 13
J: TRBJ1-2
D: TRBD1
CDR3: CASSRGQVDGYTF
DNA: TGTGCCAGCTCCCGCGGACAGGTGGATGGCTACACCTTC

V: TRBV30
size: -
length: 13
J: TRBJ2-1
D: -
CDR3: CAWRGARYNEQFF
DNA: TGTGCCTGGAGGGGGGCCCGGTACAATGAGCAGTTCTTC

V: TRBV6-5
size: -
length: 16
J: TRBJ2-1
D: -
CDR3: CASSSPSLLPGDEQFF
DNA: TGTGCCAGCAGTTCTCCGTCGCTCCTCCCAGGGGATGAGCAGTTCTTC

V: TRBV6-1
size: -
length: 15
J: TRBJ2-7
D: TRBD1
CDR3: CASSDLGQGINEQYF
DNA: TGTGCCAGCAGCGACTTAGGACAGGGTATCAACGAGCAGTACTTC

V: TRBV7-9
size: -
length: 14
J: TRBJ2-3
D: -
CDR3: CASSFTGDTDTQYF
DNA: TGTGCCAGCAGCTTTACCGGGGACACAGATACGCAGTATTTT

V: TRBV2
size: -
length: 15
J: TRBJ1-5
D: TRBD1
CDR3: CARGGTGPSNQPQHF
DNA: TGTGCCAGAGGCGGGACAGGGCCCAGCAATCAGCCCCAGCATTTT

V: TRBV19
size: -
length: 15
J: TRBJ2-3
D: TRBD2
CDR3: CASKERGGSADTQYF
DNA: TGTGCCAGTAAAGAGCGGGGGGGCTCAGCAGATACGCAGTATTTT